This TCR beta chain was sequenced in a study of read filtering for tumor transcriptome and immune sequencing. The CDR3 is 15 residues long. Germline CDR1 is KGHSH and CDR2 is LQKENI. V lost 0 bases and J lost 6, with 12 bases in between. The library was built from about 400 ng RNA with molecular barcoded adaptors for alpha/delta and beta/gamma chains. TCRdb fed the reads into MiXCR, producing one record per CDR3 protein. The sample lists 20,000 to 25,000 distinct CDR3 sequences, 12% to 15% seen once, with more than 50% in the top ten. The sample holds many counts of this clonotype. The receptor was isolated from a donor aged 40 or older with multiple myeloma. Sequenced material: a population of CD138-negative cells sorted from bone marrow. V usage is TRBV18 and J usage is TRBJ1-5; D is perhaps TRBD1 (5 bases). The DNA of the CDR3 is TGTGCCAGCTCACCACCCATACGGGGGGGTCAGCCCCAGCATTTT. The encoded protein is CASSPPIRGGQPQHF.